The present T cell receptor (beta chain) was sequenced within a study of T cells in Graves' hyperthyroidism and ophthalmopathy. General study points: Most expanded thyroid clonotypes above 0.001 also appeared in blood.

From RNA transcripts, TCR beta CDR3 regions were amplified. A set of HTBI primers served as the primers for a first-round RT-PCR of the TCR CDR3. TCRdb reanalysed the multiplex PCR reads using MiXCR and keeps one entry per CDR3 protein. The repertoire holds 600,000 to 650,000 distinct CDR3 sequences, with under 25% as singletons. This clonotype appeared a single time. Its specificity is not known. A much larger clonotype is one base distant, so this may be a read error. This CDR3 region has 14 residues. Trimming removed 3 bases at V and 0 bases at J, with 3 bases between. Per germline, CDR1 MNHGY and CDR2 SVAAGI.

The origin of this receptor is a man aged 25-40 years with Graves' ophthalmopathy. The chain is built from TRBV6-9 and TRBJ2-6; D call uncertain. Source material: blood. CDR3 coding DNA: TGTGCCAGCAGTTACATCTCTGGGGCCAACGTCCTGACTTTC. This encodes CASSYISGANVLTF.